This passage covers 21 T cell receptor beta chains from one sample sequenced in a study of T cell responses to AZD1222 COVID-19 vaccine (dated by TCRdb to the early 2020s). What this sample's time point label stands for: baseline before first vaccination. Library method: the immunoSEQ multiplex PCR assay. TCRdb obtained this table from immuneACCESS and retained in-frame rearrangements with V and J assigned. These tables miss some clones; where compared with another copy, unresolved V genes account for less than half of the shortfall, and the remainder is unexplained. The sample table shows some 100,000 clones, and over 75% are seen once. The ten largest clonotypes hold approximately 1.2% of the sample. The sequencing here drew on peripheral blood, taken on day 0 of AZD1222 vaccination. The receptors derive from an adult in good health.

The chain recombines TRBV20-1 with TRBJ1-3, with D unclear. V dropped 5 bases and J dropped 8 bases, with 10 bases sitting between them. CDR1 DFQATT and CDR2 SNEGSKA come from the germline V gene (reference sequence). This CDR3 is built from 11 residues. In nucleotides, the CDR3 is TGCAGTGCTCTCGACGGCGACACCATATATTTT. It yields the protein CSALDGDTIYF.

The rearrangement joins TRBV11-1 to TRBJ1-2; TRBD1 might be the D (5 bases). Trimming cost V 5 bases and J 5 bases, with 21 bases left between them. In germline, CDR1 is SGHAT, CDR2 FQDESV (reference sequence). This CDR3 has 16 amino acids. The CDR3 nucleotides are TGTGCCAGCAGCCATCTGGGAGGGGCCTATGGATATGGCTACACCTTC. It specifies CASSHLGGAYGYGYTF. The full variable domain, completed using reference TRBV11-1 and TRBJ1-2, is EAEVAQSPRYKITEKSQAVAFWCDPISGHATLYWYRQILGQGPELLVQFQDESVVDDSQLPKDRFSAERLKGVDSTLKIQPAELGDSAMYLCASSHLGGAYGYGYTFGSGTRLTVV.

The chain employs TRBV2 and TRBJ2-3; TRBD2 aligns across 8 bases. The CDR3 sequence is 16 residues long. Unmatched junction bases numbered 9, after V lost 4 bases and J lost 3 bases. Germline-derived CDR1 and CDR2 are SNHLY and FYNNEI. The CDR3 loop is CASSAGGAGRTDTQYF. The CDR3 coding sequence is TGTGCCAGCAGTGCCGGGGGGGCGGGGCGGACAGATACGCAGTATTTT.

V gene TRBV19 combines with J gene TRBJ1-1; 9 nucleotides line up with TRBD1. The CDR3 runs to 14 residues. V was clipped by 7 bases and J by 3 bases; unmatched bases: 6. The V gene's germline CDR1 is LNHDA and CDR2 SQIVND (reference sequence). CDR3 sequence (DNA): TGTGCCAGTATCGGACAGGGGTTATACACTGAAGCTTTCTTT. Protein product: CASIGQGLYTEAFF.

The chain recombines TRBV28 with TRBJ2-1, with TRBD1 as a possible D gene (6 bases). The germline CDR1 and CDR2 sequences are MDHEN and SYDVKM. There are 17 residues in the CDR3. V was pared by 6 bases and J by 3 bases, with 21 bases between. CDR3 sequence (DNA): TGTGCCAGCAGATCTTCTTTCAGGGGAGAGATCTACAATGAGCAGTTCTTC. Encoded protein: CASRSSFRGEIYNEQFF.

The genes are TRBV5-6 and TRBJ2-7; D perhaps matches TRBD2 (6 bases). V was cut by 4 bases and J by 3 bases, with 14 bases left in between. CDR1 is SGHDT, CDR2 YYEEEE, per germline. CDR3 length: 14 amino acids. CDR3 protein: CASSQGLPVYEQYF. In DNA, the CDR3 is TGTGCCAGCAGCCAGGGACTGCCAGTCTACGAGCAGTACTTC.

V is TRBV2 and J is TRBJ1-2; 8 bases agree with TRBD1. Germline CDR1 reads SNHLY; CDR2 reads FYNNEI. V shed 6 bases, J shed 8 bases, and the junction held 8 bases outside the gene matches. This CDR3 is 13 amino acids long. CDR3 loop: CASREDRALGYTF. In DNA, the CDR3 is TGTGCCAGCAGGGAGGACAGGGCCCTGGGCTACACCTTC. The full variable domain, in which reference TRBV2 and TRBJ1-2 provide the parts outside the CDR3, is EPEVTQTPSHQVTQMGQEVILRCVPISNHLYFYWYRQILGQKVEFLVSFYNNEISEKSEIFDDQFSVERPDGSNFTLKIRSTKLEDSAMYFCASREDRALGYTFGSGTRLTVV.

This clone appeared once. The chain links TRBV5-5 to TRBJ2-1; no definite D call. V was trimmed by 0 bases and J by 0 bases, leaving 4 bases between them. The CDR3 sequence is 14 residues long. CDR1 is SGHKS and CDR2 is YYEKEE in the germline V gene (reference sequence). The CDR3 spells CASSLGTSYNEQFF. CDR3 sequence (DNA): TGTGCCAGCAGCTTGGGAACCTCCTACAATGAGCAGTTCTTC.

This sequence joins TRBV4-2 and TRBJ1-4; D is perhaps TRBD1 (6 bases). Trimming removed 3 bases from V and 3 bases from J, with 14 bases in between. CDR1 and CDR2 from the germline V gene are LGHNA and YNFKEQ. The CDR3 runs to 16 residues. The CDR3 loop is CASSQGVPGANEKLFF. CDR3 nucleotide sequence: TGTGCCAGCAGCCAGGGTGTGCCAGGGGCTAATGAAAAACTGTTTTTT.

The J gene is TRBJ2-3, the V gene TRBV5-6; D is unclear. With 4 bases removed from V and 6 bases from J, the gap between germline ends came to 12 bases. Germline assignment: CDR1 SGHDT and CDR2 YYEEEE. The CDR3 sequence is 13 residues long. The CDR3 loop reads CASSPKSSDTQYF. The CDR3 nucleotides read TGTGCCAGCAGCCCGAAGTCCTCTGATACGCAGTATTTT.

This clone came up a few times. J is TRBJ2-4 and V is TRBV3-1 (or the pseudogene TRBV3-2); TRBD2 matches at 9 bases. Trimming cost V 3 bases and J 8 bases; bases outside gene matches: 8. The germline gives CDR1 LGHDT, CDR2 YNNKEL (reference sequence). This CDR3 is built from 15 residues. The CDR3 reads CASSQDDERGDIQYF. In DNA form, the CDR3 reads TGTGCCAGCAGCCAGGATGATGAGCGGGGGGACATTCAGTACTTC.

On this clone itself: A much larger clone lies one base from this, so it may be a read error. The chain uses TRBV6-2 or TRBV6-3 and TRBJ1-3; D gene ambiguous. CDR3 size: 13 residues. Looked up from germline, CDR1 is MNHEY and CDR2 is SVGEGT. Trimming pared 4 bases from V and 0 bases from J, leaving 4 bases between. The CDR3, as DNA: TGTGCCAGCAGTTTCGGCTCTGGAAACACCATATATTTT. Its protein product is CASSFGSGNTIYF.

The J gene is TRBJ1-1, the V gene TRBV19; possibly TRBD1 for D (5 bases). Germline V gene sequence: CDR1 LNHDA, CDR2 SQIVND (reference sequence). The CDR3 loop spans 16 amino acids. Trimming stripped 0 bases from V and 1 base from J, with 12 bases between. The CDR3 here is CASSIDTGAANTEAFF. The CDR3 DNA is TGTGCCAGTAGTATAGATACCGGGGCCGCGAACACTGAAGCTTTCTTT.

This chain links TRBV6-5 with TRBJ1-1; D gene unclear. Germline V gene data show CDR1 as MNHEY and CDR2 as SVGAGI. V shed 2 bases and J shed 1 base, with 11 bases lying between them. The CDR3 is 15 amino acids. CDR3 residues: CASSYVGGWNTEAFF. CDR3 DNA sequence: TGTGCCAGCAGTTACGTGGGCGGTTGGAACACTGAAGCTTTCTTT.

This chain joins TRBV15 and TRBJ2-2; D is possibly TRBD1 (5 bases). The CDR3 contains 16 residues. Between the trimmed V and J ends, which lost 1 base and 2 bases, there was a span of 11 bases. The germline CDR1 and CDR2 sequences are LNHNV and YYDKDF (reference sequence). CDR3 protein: CATSRAWGSNTGELFF. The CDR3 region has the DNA TGTGCCACCAGCAGAGCATGGGGCAGCAACACCGGGGAGCTGTTTTTT.

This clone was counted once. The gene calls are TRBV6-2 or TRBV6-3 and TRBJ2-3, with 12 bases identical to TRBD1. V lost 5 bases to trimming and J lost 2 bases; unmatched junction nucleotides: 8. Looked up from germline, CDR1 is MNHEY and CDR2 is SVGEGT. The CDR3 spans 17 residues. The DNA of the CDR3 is TGTGCCAGCAGTCCCCGGGACAGGGGGCGGTCCACAGATACGCAGTATTTT. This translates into CASSPRDRGRSTDTQYF.

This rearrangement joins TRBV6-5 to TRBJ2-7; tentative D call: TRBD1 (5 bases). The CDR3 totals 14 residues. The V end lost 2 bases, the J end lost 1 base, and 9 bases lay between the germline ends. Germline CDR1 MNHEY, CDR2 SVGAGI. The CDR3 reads CASSYDSGSYEQYF. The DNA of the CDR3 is TGTGCCAGCAGTTACGACAGTGGATCCTACGAGCAGTACTTC.

In DNA, the CDR3 is TGTGCCAGCAGTTTTCAACCAAGGACGACCGGGGAGCTGTTTTTT. Protein sequence: CASSFQPRTTGELFF. The chain couples TRBV27 to TRBJ2-2; the D is unclear. The ends were cut back, 3 bases at V and 5 bases at J, with 13 bases in the middle. Germline lookup yields CDR1 MNHEY and CDR2 SMNVEV (reference sequence). This CDR3 is 15 amino acids long.

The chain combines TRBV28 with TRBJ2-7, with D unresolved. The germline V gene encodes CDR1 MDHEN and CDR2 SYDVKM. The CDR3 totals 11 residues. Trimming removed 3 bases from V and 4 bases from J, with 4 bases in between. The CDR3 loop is CASSLGYEQYF. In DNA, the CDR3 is TGTGCCAGCAGTTTGGGTTACGAGCAGTACTTC.

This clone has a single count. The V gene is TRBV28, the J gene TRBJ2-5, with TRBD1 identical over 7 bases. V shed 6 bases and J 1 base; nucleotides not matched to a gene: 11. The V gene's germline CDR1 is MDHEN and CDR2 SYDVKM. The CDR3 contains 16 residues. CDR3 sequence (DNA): TGTGCCAGCAGCTCCCTGAAGACAGGGAGCCAAGAGACCCAGTACTTC. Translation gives CASSSLKTGSQETQYF.

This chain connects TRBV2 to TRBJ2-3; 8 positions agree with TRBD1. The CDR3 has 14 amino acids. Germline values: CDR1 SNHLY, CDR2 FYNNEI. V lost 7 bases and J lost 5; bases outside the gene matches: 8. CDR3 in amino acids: CASIIGQGIDTQYF. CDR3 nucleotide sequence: TGTGCCAGCATTATTGGACAGGGAATAGATACGCAGTATTTT.